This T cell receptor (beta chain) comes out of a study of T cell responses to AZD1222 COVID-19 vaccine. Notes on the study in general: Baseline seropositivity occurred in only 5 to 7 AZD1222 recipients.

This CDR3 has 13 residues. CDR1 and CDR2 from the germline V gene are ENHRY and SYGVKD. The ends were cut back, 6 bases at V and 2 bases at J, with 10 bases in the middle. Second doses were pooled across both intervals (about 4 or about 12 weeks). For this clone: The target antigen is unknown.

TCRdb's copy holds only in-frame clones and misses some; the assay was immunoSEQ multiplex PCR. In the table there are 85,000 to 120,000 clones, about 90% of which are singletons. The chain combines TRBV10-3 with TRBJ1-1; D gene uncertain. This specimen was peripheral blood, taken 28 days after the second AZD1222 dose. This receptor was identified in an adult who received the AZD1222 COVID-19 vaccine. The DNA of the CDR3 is TGTGCCATCAGAGGAAGGGATAACACTGAAGCTTTCTTT. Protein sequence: CAIRGRDNTEAFF.